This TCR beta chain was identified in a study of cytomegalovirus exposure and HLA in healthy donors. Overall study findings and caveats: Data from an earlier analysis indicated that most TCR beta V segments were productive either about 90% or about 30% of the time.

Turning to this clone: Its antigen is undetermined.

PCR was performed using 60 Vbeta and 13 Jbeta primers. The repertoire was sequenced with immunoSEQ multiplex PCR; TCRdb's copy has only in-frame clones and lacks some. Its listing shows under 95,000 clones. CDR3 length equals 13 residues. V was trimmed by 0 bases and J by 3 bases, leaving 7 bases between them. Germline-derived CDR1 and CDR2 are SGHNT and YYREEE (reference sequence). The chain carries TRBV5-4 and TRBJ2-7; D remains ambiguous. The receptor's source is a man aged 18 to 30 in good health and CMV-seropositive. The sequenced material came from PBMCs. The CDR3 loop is CASSLEQIYEQYF. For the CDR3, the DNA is TGTGCCAGCAGCTTGGAGCAAATCTACGAGCAGTACTTC.